These 23 T cell receptor beta chains were all obtained from the same sample, sequenced in a study of T cells expressing NK-cell markers. Following a re-call of the 5' RACE reads, TCRdb has one entry per CDR3 protein and lacks DNA. The listing records 500,000 to 700,000 distinct CDR3 sequences. Sequenced sample: blood T cells: a sorted CD56 or NKG2C T cell subset, CD4+ or CD8+ T cells, or bulk PBMC T cells (not recorded which). These TCRs come from a man between 18 and 29 years old in good health.

The rearrangement joins TRBV7-2 to TRBJ2-3; the D gene TCRdb calls, TRBD1, cannot be checked with no DNA. There are 17 residues in the CDR3. The germline CDR1 and CDR2 sequences are SGHTA and FQGNSA. The CDR3 region is CASSLAVGGVGTDTQYF.

The V call is TRBV30, the J call TRBJ2-5; TCRdb selects TRBD1, and the lack of DNA leaves this call unchecked. CDR1 is GTSNPN, CDR2 SVGIG, per germline (reference sequence). This CDR3 contains 14 residues. The CDR3: CAWDTGQSSWTQYF.

The chain has TRBV5-5 and TRBJ2-5; TCRdb selects TRBD1, and the lack of DNA leaves this call unchecked. This CDR3 comprises 16 residues. Germline V gene data show CDR1 as SGHKS and CDR2 as YYEKEE (reference sequence). The CDR3 is CASSLAGQGAWETQYF.

CDR3 protein: CAWGPKGLASVVGDTQYF. This chain connects TRBV30 to TRBJ2-3; TCRdb picks TRBD2, but there is no DNA to check that call. The CDR3 totals 18 residues. Germline assignment: CDR1 GTSNPN and CDR2 SVGIG (reference sequence).

The V call is TRBV6-1, the J call TRBJ2-3; TCRdb selects TRBD2, and the lack of DNA leaves this call unchecked. The CDR3 contains 14 residues. Germline CDR1 and CDR2: MNHNS and SASEGT. The CDR3: CASSRPGGGDTQYF.

This chain joins TRBV4-3 and TRBJ2-7; the D call of TRBD2 rests on TCRdb alone, since no DNA is present to check it. The length of the CDR3 is 14 residues. Germline loops: CDR1 LGHNA, CDR2 YSLEER. This chain's CDR3 is CASSQAGVGNEQYF.

The V and J genes are TRBV12-3 or TRBV12-4 and TRBJ2-7; TCRdb's D call, TRBD1, is unchecked because there is no DNA. The CDR3 is made up of 15 amino acids. CDR3: CASSLVGTGGSEQYF.

The V and J genes are TRBV4-2 and TRBJ1-3; the TRBD1 assignment by TCRdb is unverifiable without DNA. CDR1 and CDR2 from the germline V gene are LGHNA and YNFKEQ. The CDR3 is 14 amino acids. CDR3: CASSPSRGGNTIYF.

The J gene is TRBJ2-3, the V gene TRBV28. The CDR3 has 13 residues. Germline-derived CDR1 and CDR2 are MDHEN and SYDVKM. CDR3 residues: CASRERTTDTQYF.

The rearrangement joins TRBV6-2 or TRBV6-3 to TRBJ1-5. The CDR3 runs to 15 residues. Germline V CDR1 and CDR2: MNHEY, SVGEGT. The CDR3 protein is CASSDGPILYQPQHF.

The V call is TRBV14, the J call TRBJ2-7. This CDR3 spans 15 amino acids. CDR1 is SGHDN and CDR2 is FVKESK in the germline V gene. CDR3: CASSQNWGSTYEQYF.

The chain carries TRBV19 and TRBJ1-5. CDR1 and CDR2 from the germline V gene are LNHDA and SQIVND (reference sequence). CDR3 length: 16 residues. CDR3 residues: CASSIFLELRNQPQHF.

This chain links TRBV7-8 with TRBJ2-1; the D call of TRBD1 rests on TCRdb alone, since no DNA is present to check it. The CDR3 length is 17 residues. Germline V CDR1 and CDR2: SGHVS, FQNEAQ. This CDR3 is CASSPRGGTGVGHEQFF.

This chain uses TRBV12-3 or TRBV12-4 with TRBJ2-7; the TCRdb call, TRBD2, lacks DNA for checking. The CDR3 is 15 amino acids. The CDR3 loop reads CASSSGLESSYEQYF.

The genes are TRBV29-1 and TRBJ2-3; TCRdb lists TRBD2, though no DNA is available to test this call. Germline V gene data show CDR1 as SQVTM and CDR2 as ANQGSEA. This CDR3 comprises 15 residues. The chain's CDR3 is CSVVGLAAFTDTQYF.

The CDR3 protein is CASSSGLRAYTQYF. The rearrangement links TRBV7-9 to TRBJ2-3; no DNA is available, so the TRBD2 call from TCRdb remains unchecked. This CDR3 region has 14 residues. In germline, CDR1 is SEHNR, CDR2 FQNEAQ (reference sequence). Full variable domain (missing parts from reference TRBV7-9 and TRBJ2-3): DTGVSQNPRHKITKRGQNVTFRCDPISEHNRLYWYRQTLGQGPEFLTYFQNEAQLEKSRLLSDRFSAERPKGSFSTLEIQRTEQGDSAMYLCASSSGLRAYTQYFGPGTRLTVL.

The chain couples TRBV20-1 to TRBJ2-4. The CDR3 is made up of 12 amino acids. Germline lookup yields CDR1 DFQATT and CDR2 SNEGSKA (reference sequence). CDR3 protein: CSARNRKNIQYF.

The rearrangement links TRBV7-2 to TRBJ2-7; as DNA is missing, the TRBD1 call by TCRdb cannot be tested. Germline assignment: CDR1 SGHTA and CDR2 FQGNSA. CDR3 length equals 14 residues. This CDR3 is CASTPGPGTYEQYF. The full variable domain, its missing parts supplied by reference TRBV7-2 and TRBJ2-7, is GAGVSQSPSNKVTEKGKDVELRCDPISGHTALYWYRQSLGQGLEFLIYFQGNSAPDKSGLPSDRFSAERTGGSVSTLTIQRTQQEDSAVYLCASTPGPGTYEQYFGPGTRLTVT.

The CDR3 reads CSVEGTGGNEKLFF. The chain couples TRBV29-1 to TRBJ1-4; TCRdb's D call of TRBD1 is untestable without DNA. CDR1 is SQVTM and CDR2 is ANQGSEA in the germline V gene. CDR3 size: 14 residues. Together with reference TRBV29-1 and TRBJ1-4, the CDR3 gives the full variable domain: SAVISQKPSRDICQRGTSLTIQCQVDSQVTMMFWYRQQPGQSLTLIATANQGSEATYESGFVIDKFPISRPNLTFSTLTVSNMSPEDSSIYLCSVEGTGGNEKLFFGSGTQLSVL.

V usage is TRBV20-1 and J usage is TRBJ1-2; without DNA, the TCRdb call of TRBD1 cannot be checked. Germline CDR1 is DFQATT and CDR2 is SNEGSKA (reference sequence). The CDR3 extends over 14 amino acids. The CDR3 loop reads CSAERTGGYYGYTF.

CDR3 in amino acids: CSVVRSGNTDTQYF. This chain uses TRBV20-1 with TRBJ2-3; TCRdb picks TRBD2, but there is no DNA to check that call. The germline gives CDR1 DFQATT, CDR2 SNEGSKA (reference sequence). The CDR3 sequence is 14 residues long.

The CDR3 here is CASIETSGANEQFF. The chain joins TRBV12-3 or TRBV12-4 to TRBJ2-1; TCRdb outputs TRBD2, but without DNA this stays unchecked. CDR3 length: 14 amino acids.

The chain links TRBV4-3 to TRBJ2-1; TCRdb designates TRBD2, a call that cannot be tested without DNA. The CDR3 consists of 15 residues. Germline-derived CDR1 and CDR2 are LGHNA and YSLEER. The CDR3 sequence is CASSPLAENYNEQFF.